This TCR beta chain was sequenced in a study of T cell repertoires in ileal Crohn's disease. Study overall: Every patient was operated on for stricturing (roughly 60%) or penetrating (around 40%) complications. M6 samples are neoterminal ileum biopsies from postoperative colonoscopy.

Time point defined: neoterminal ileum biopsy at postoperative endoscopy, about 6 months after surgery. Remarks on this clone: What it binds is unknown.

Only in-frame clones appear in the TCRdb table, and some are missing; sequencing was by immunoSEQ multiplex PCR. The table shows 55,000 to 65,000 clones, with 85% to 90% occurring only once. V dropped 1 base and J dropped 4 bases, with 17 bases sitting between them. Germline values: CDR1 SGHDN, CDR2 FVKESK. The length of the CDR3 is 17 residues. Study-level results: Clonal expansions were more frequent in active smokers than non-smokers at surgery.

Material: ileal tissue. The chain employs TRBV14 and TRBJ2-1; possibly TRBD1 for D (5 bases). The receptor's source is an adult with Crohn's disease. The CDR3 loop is CASSQVKGRTPYNEQFF. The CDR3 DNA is TGTGCCAGCAGCCAAGTGAAGGGGCGAACCCCGTACAATGAGCAGTTCTTC. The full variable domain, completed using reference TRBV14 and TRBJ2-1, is EAGVTQFPSHSVIEKGQTVTLRCDPISGHDNLYWYRRVMGKEIKFLLHFVKESKQDESGMPNNRFLAERTGGTYSTLKVQPAELEDSGVYFCASSQVKGRTPYNEQFFGPGTRLTVL.